The 17 T cell receptor beta chains below were found in one sample sequenced in a study of shared clonotypes between healthy human individuals. Produced via immunoSEQ multiplex PCR; TCRdb's table is partial and in-frame only. The sample lists roughly 2.5 million clones; around 94% were seen once. The material sequenced was naive CD4+ T cells sorted from blood. Noted subset: CD45RA+ positively selected. The receptors were gathered from a man aged 18 to 29 in good health.

The chain recombines TRBV5-4 with TRBJ1-4, with D maybe TRBD1 (5 bases). This CDR3 is 15 amino acids long. Per germline, CDR1 SGHNT and CDR2 YYREEE (reference sequence). Trimming stripped 4 bases from V and 3 bases from J, with 13 bases between. CDR3 in amino acids: CASSPQQASNEKLFF. CDR3 DNA sequence: TGTGCCAGCAGCCCTCAACAGGCCTCTAATGAAAAACTGTTTTTT.

The chain combines TRBV30 with TRBJ1-5; 9 bases fit TRBD1. CDR3 length: 15 amino acids. CDR1 is GTSNPN and CDR2 is SVGIG in the germline V gene (reference sequence). The V gene end was trimmed by 2 bases and the J gene end by 3 bases; junction bases not matched to a gene: 5. The CDR3 nucleotides are TGTGCCTGGAGTTTCCGGACAGGGGTCAATCAGCCCCAGCATTTT. Translation gives CAWSFRTGVNQPQHF.

This rearrangement joins TRBV5-6 to TRBJ1-1; D is perhaps TRBD1 (6 bases). The CDR3 has 14 residues. V lost 1 base to trimming and J lost 4 bases, with 11 bases between them. Germline loops: CDR1 SGHDT, CDR2 YYEEEE. The CDR3 loop reads CASSLTGLGTEAFF. The CDR3 coding sequence is TGTGCCAGCAGCTTGACAGGGTTGGGCACTGAAGCTTTCTTT.

About this clone: This specimen includes other DNA sequences encoding the same CDR3. This rearrangement joins TRBV5-4 to TRBJ1-4; D might be TRBD1 (6 bases). This CDR3 spans 14 amino acids. Trimming took 4 bases from V and 5 from J, leaving 12 bases between them. Germline assignment: CDR1 SGHNT and CDR2 YYREEE (reference sequence). DNA of the CDR3: TGTGCCAGCAGCCTGGACAGTTTCAATGAAAAACTGTTTTTT. Translated: CASSLDSFNEKLFF.

V and J are TRBV27 and TRBJ2-7; tentatively, D is TRBD2 (6 bases). V gave up 5 bases and J gave up 2 bases, with 19 bases separating them. The CDR3 length is 16 residues. Germline CDR1 and CDR2: MNHEY and SMNVEV (reference sequence). The DNA for the CDR3 is TGTGCCAGCAGTCCTCTTGCCGGGAGAGTCCCCTACGAGCAGTACTTC. Translation gives CASSPLAGRVPYEQYF.

For the CDR3, the DNA is TGTGCCAGCAGCTTGGGCCCAGGGGCAGCTTTCTTT. Translating gives CASSLGPGAAFF. The chain recombines TRBV5-6 with TRBJ1-1, with a possible D match to TRBD1 (6 bases). This CDR3 is 12 amino acids long. V dropped 0 bases and J dropped 10 bases, with 10 bases sitting between them. The germline V gene has CDR1 SGHDT and CDR2 YYEEEE.

The V call is TRBV29-1, the J call TRBJ1-2; 8 positions match TRBD1. This CDR3 contains 15 residues. Germline trimming cut 7 bases from V and 3 bases from J; bases unmatched to any gene: 13. CDR1 is SQVTM, CDR2 ANQGSEA, per germline. The CDR3 DNA reads as TGCAGCGCCAGAGAGGACAGGGTGTTTGACTATGGCTACACCTTC. Amino acids: CSAREDRVFDYGYTF.

The count of this clone is one. The chain uses TRBV4-3 and TRBJ1-1; D might be TRBD1 (5 bases). Trimming stripped 1 base from V and 0 bases from J, with 12 bases between. Per germline, CDR1 LGHNA and CDR2 YSLEER. This CDR3 contains 16 residues. The CDR3: CASSQAAGGVNTEAFF. CDR3 nucleotide sequence: TGCGCCAGCAGCCAAGCCGCTGGAGGGGTGAACACTGAAGCTTTCTTT.

The chain couples TRBV6-1 to TRBJ1-5; D is possibly TRBD1 (5 bases). The CDR3 is made up of 13 amino acids. The germline CDR1 and CDR2 sequences are MNHNS and SASEGT. With 6 bases removed from V and 5 bases from J, the gap between germline ends came to 11 bases. The CDR3 spells CASSKDTYQPQHF. The CDR3 nucleotides are TGTGCCAGCAGCAAGGACACCTATCAGCCCCAGCATTTT.

The V call is TRBV18, the J call TRBJ2-5; D not resolved. Deletions cut 0 bases from V and 5 bases from J, with 4 bases between. This CDR3 has 12 residues. The germline gives CDR1 KGHSH, CDR2 LQKENI. The CDR3 sequence is CASSPPIETQYF. Written as DNA, the CDR3 is TGTGCCAGCTCACCACCGATCGAGACCCAGTACTTC.

Here the CDR3 reads CASIIGGFQETQYF. CDR3 sequence (DNA): TGTGCCAGCATTATAGGGGGTTTCCAAGAGACCCAGTACTTC. This chain connects TRBV5-6 to TRBJ2-5, with D tentatively TRBD1 (6 bases). There are 14 residues in the CDR3. The V gene lost 6 bases and the J gene lost 1 base, with 13 bases spanning the gap. Germline CDR1 reads SGHDT; CDR2 reads YYEEEE.

The chain links TRBV5-1 to TRBJ1-5, with D maybe TRBD1 (5 bases). This CDR3 spans 15 amino acids. V dropped 4 bases and J dropped 6 bases, with 17 bases sitting between them. Germline lookup yields CDR1 SGHRS and CDR2 YFSETQ. The CDR3 is CASSPEGQGGQPQHF. The CDR3 nucleotides are TGCGCCAGCAGCCCGGAGGGGCAGGGCGGTCAGCCCCAGCATTTT.

Regarding this clone: Germline is not matched at one junction end, which may reflect a read error. The rearrangement uses TRBV7-7 and TRBJ2-7; D may be TRBD1 or TRBD2 (5 bases each). Germline CDR1 and CDR2: SSHAT and FNYEAQ (reference sequence). The CDR3 is made up of 16 amino acids. Here the CDR3 reads CASSFFWDGRSYEQYF. In nucleotides, the CDR3 is TGTGCTAGCAGCTTTTTTTGGGACGGTCGTTCCTACGAGCAGTACTTC.

The gene calls are TRBV6-1 and TRBJ2-3; D remains ambiguous. This CDR3 has 15 amino acids. CDR1 is MNHNS, CDR2 SASEGT, per germline. The ends were cut back, 4 bases at V and 0 bases at J, with 11 bases in the middle. CDR3 protein: CASSAGRVSTDTQYF. In DNA, the CDR3 is TGTGCCAGCAGTGCGGGCCGGGTCAGCACAGATACGCAGTATTTT.

The chain combines TRBV4-3 with TRBJ2-5, with TRBD2 as a possible D gene (6 bases). The CDR3 consists of 15 residues. V was pared by 4 bases and J by 5 bases, with 17 bases between. CDR1 and CDR2 (germline): LGHNA, YSLEER. The CDR3 sequence: CASSPTTGRTETQYF. In nucleotides, the CDR3 is TGCGCCAGCAGCCCCACCACCGGGAGAACGGAGACCCAGTACTTC.

V gene TRBV6-5 combines with J gene TRBJ1-6, with D unclear. The ends were cut back, 8 bases at V and 0 bases at J, with 8 bases in the middle. In germline, CDR1 is MNHEY, CDR2 SVGAGI. The CDR3 consists of 14 residues. This chain's CDR3 is CASQAVSYNSPLHF. The DNA for the CDR3 is TGTGCCAGCCAGGCCGTCTCCTATAATTCACCCCTCCACTTT.

A word on this clone: The same CDR3 can be traced to other DNA sequences in this sample. CDR3 nucleotide sequence: TGTGCCAGCAGTGAGGGTAGAAACACTGAAGCTTTCTTT. The encoded protein is CASSEGRNTEAFF. The chain combines TRBV6-4 with TRBJ1-1; D unresolved. Germline lookup yields CDR1 MRHNA and CDR2 SNTAGT. This CDR3 is built from 13 residues. V gave up 3 bases and J gave up 2 bases, with 7 bases separating them.